The sequence of this T cell receptor (beta chain) was determined in a study of PD-L1 blockade in urothelial cancer. Study-level background: When blood samples were assessed, the median T cell count was 141,255.

Time point defined: pretreatment peripheral blood. Sequenced by immunoSEQ multiplex PCR; TCRdb stores in-frame clones only, minus some. In the table there are approximately 52,000 clones, around 72% of which are singletons. This CDR3 has 15 residues. Germline assignment: CDR1 MDHEN and CDR2 SYDVKM. V gave up 7 bases and J gave up 2 bases, with 17 bases separating them. The gene calls are TRBV28 and TRBJ1-1; D is uncertain. Sequenced material: PBMCs, taken around atezolizumab (anti-PD-L1) treatment. This sequence was found in a man between 65 and 85 years old with urothelial cancer. CDR3 sequence: CASTLTGLGNTEAFF. The DNA for the CDR3 is TGTGCCAGCACCCTTACGGGGTTAGGAAACACTGAAGCTTTCTTT.